A selection of T cell receptor beta chains follows, all from one sample in a study of Ad26.COV2.S vaccination and SARS-CoV-2 variants. Only in-frame clones appear in the TCRdb table, and some are missing; sequencing was by immunoSEQ multiplex PCR. The sample holds over 400,000 clones, 85% to 90% seen once. This specimen was peripheral blood, taken in a trial of Ad26.COV2.S vaccine versus placebo. All receptors come from a person aged 18-60 years who received the Ad26.COV2.S COVID-19 vaccine or a placebo. Both conserved end residues are part of each CDR3. D genes are given only for firm matches. For some rows the clone size is stated as once, few or many, or as a class when expanded; others skip it.

abundance,v_gene,j_gene,d_gene,CDR3nt,CDR3aa
.,TRBV6-2/TRBV6-3,TRBJ1-5,TRBD1,TGTGCCAGCAGTTATACTATCAGGGGGTATCAGCCCCAGCATTTT,CASSYTIRGYQPQHF
.,TRBV27,TRBJ1-5,.,TGTGCCAGCCCCCGGGGCCCTCCCGGCAATCAGCCCCAGCATTTT,CASPRGPPGNQPQHF
.,TRBV4-3,TRBJ2-3,.,TGCGCCAGCAGCCAAGATATTGACGGCTCTCAGTATTTT,CASSQDIDGSQYF
.,TRBV10-3,TRBJ1-1,TRBD1,TGTGCCATAGGACAGGGGTTCCCGAACACTGAAGCTTTCTTT,CAIGQGFPNTEAFF
once,TRBV19,TRBJ2-5,.,TGTGCCAGTAGTCAGACAGGCCAAGAGACCCAGTACTTC,CASSQTGQETQYF
.,TRBV11-2,TRBJ1-6,.,TGTGCCAGCAGCTTAGTGAGCAGGGACTCCTATAATTCACCCCTCCACTTT,CASSLVSRDSYNSPLHF
.,TRBV9,TRBJ2-7,TRBD1,TGTGCCAGCAGCGGACCGGGACAGGGGCCCTACGAGCAGTACTTC,CASSGPGQGPYEQYF
.,TRBV6-5,TRBJ2-6,.,TGTGCCAGCAGGTACGACTCTGGGGCCAACGTCCTGACTTTC,CASRYDSGANVLTF
once,TRBV18,TRBJ1-2,.,TGTGCCAGCTCACCCGGGACGGATACTAACTATGGCTACACCTTC,CASSPGTDTNYGYTF
.,TRBV18,TRBJ2-4,.,TGTGCCAGCTCACCGACCTTTGACAGGATAGCCAAAAACATTCAGTACTTC,CASSPTFDRIAKNIQYF
once,TRBV18,TRBJ2-4,.,TGTGCCAGCTCTCTTACGAACAAAAACATTCAGTACTTC,CASSLTNKNIQYF
.,TRBV27,TRBJ1-5,TRBD1,TGTGCCAGCAGTTCCCGGCCGGGGACAGGGTCAAGCCTCAATCAGCCCCAGCATTTT,CASSSRPGTGSSLNQPQHF
.,TRBV24-1,TRBJ2-1,.,TGTGCCACCAAAGGTAGTTACAATGAGCAGTTCTTC,CATKGSYNEQFF
.,TRBV4-1,TRBJ2-7,TRBD2,TGCGCCAGCAGCCCTCCGAACGGGGGGAGGAGGACCTACGAGCAGTACTTC,CASSPPNGGRRTYEQYF
.,TRBV5-8,TRBJ1-2,.,TGTGCCAGCAGCCCCCCCGTGGAGTGGTATGGCTACACCTTC,CASSPPVEWYGYTF
.,TRBV11-3,TRBJ2-3,TRBD2,TGTGCCAGCAGCTTAGGGTTGCGGGAGAAGTCAGATACGCAGTATTTT,CASSLGLREKSDTQYF
.,TRBV28,TRBJ2-5,TRBD2,TGTGCCAGCAGTCCTAGACTAGCGGGGGGCGGGGTGACCCAGTACTTC,CASSPRLAGGGVTQYF
.,TRBV25-1,TRBJ1-2,.,TGTGCCAGCAGTGACAGACAGAACTATGGCTACACCTTC,CASSDRQNYGYTF
once,TRBV4-3,TRBJ1-4,TRBD1,TGCGCCAGCAGCCAAGATCTGGACAGGGGGCCTGAAAAACTGTTTTTT,CASSQDLDRGPEKLFF
.,TRBV7-9,TRBJ2-1,.,TGTGCCAGCATGAGGGGGGGATCAAATGAGCAGTTCTTC,CASMRGGSNEQFF
.,TRBV19,TRBJ1-2,.,TGTGCCAGTAGTCTCCGAATTCGCTATGGCTACACCTTC,CASSLRIRYGYTF
few,TRBV4-3,TRBJ2-2,TRBD1,TGCGCCAGCAGCCAAGATAGTTATTGGACAGGGGGCAGTCGCACCGGGGAGCTGTTTTTT,CASSQDSYWTGGSRTGELFF
.,TRBV5-4,TRBJ1-2,TRBD1,TGTGCCAGCAGCTTGGGTGTATCAGGGGGCCTTGGCTACACCTTC,CASSLGVSGGLGYTF
.,TRBV6-2/TRBV6-3,TRBJ2-6,.,TGTGCCAGCAGCGACCCAGGGGCTGGGGCCAACGTCCTGACTTTC,CASSDPGAGANVLTF
.,TRBV2,TRBJ2-3,.,TGTGCCAGCAGTGAAGGGTACACAGATACGCAGTATTTT,CASSEGYTDTQYF
.,TRBV2,TRBJ2-2,.,TGTGCCAGCAGTGAATCGGGGTTCGCGAACACCGGGGAGCTGTTTTTT,CASSESGFANTGELFF
.,TRBV3-1/TRBV3-2,TRBJ1-1,.,TGTGCCAGCAGCCAATCGGAGGGCTCGGGAAAAGCTTTCTTT,CASSQSEGSGKAFF
once,TRBV2,TRBJ2-3,.,TGTGCCAGCAGCCTCGTATCGTTCACAGATACGCAGTATTTT,CASSLVSFTDTQYF
.,TRBV6-2/TRBV6-3,TRBJ1-1,TRBD1,TGTGCCAGCAGCCGGGACAGGGTGAACACTGAAGCTTTCTTT,CASSRDRVNTEAFF
.,TRBV30,TRBJ2-7,.,TGTGCCTGGAGCGAGGACATAAGGGAGCAGTACTTC,CAWSEDIREQYF
.,TRBV2,TRBJ2-2,.,TGTGGCTACCGCGGCACCGGGGAGCTGTTTTTT,CGYRGTGELFF